This TCR beta chain originates from a study of cytomegalovirus exposure and HLA in healthy donors. Study details: The same platform as the roughly 700 first-cohort repertoires was used for the 120 validation repertoires, a later analysis reported.

General study points: The study listed approximately 170 cytomegalovirus-associated TCR beta chains.

The donors belonged to the roughly 110-subject validation cohort, separate from the roughly 670-subject first cohort. The CDR3 is 14 amino acids. Looked up from germline, CDR1 is SGHDT and CDR2 is YYEEEE. V lost 5 bases and J lost 5; bases outside the gene matches: 7. Profiling relied on immunoSEQ multiplex PCR, and the TCRdb table lists in-frame clones only, not all of them. This sample carries about 360,000 clones, 80% to 90% of them seen once, and the ten largest clones take 0.83%. Worth noting for this clone: Its target is unknown.

The sequence came from a woman aged 18-29 years in good health and CMV-seronegative. This chain joins TRBV5-6 and TRBJ1-1; 9 nucleotides match TRBD1. The sample consisted of PBMCs. The CDR3 region has the DNA TGTGCCAGCAGGAAAACAGGGGGCAGAACTGAAGCTTTCTTT. This translates into CASRKTGGRTEAFF.